This T cell receptor beta chain is from a study of blood T cell repertoires in COVID-19. This clone was observed a handful of times. The same CDR3 is also encoded by other DNA sequences in this sample. Sequencing was performed with immunoSEQ multiplex PCR; in TCRdb, only in-frame clones are kept and a portion is missing. This table holds around 190,000 clones, 80% found once. Trimming at V came to 5 bases and at J to 4 bases, leaving 4 bases not matched to a gene. This CDR3 has 15 amino acids. Germline V lookup: CDR1 SGHTA, CDR2 FQGNSA. Sequencing was performed on peripheral blood. V is TRBV7-2 and J is TRBJ1-3, with 11 positions matching TRBD1. The source of this sequence is a man aged 55-75 years with acute or convalescent COVID-19. In DNA, the CDR3 is TGTGCCAGCAGCCCGGACAGGGGGCAGGGAAACACCATATATTTT. As protein: CASSPDRGQGNTIYF.